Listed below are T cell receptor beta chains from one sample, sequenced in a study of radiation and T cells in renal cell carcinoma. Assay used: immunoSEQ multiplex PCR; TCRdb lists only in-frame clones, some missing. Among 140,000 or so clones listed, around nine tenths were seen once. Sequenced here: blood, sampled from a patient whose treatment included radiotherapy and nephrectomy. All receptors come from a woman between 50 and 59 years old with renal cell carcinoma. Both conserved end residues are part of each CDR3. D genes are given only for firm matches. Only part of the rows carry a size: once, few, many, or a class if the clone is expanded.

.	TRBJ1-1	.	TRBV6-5	CASSYSRGETEAFF	TGTGCCAGCAGTTACTCGCGAGGGGAGACTGAAGCTTTCTTT
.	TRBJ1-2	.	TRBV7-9	CASSLGFRVKGYTF	TGTGCCAGCAGCTTAGGTTTCCGGGTGAAGGGCTACACCTTC
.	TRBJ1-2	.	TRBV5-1	CASSPDGGSGYTF	TGCGCCAGCAGCCCCGACGGGGGAAGTGGCTACACCTTC
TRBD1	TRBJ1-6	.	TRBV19	CASSSRGTGQGNSPLHF	TGTGCCAGTAGTTCCCGGGGGACGGGACAGGGGAATTCACCCCTCCACTTT
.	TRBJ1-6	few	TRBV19	CASTGSFNSPLHF	TGTGCCAGTACGGGGAGTTTCAATTCACCCCTCCACTTT
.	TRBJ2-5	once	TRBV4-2	CASSQGGATGSTETQYF	TGTGCCAGCAGCCAAGGGGGCGCGACAGGATCAACGGAGACCCAGTACTTC
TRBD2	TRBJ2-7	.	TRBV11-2	CASSSPSGGHREQYF	TGTGCCAGCAGCTCACCTAGCGGGGGTCATAGGGAGCAGTACTTC
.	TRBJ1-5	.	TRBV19	CASSIVDNQPQHF	TGTGCCAGTAGTATAGTGGACAATCAGCCCCAGCATTTT
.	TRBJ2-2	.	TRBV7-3	CASSTDWNTGELFF	TGTGCCAGCAGCACAGACTGGAACACCGGGGAGCTGTTTTTT
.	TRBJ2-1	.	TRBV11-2	CASASQGNEQFF	TGTGCCAGTGCCTCACAGGGCAATGAGCAGTTCTTC
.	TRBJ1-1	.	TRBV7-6	CASSWGPGLDTEAFF	TGTGCCAGCAGCTGGGGTCCGGGTCTGGACACTGAAGCTTTCTTT
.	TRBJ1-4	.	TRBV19	CASGGRDGNEKLFF	TGTGCCAGTGGGGGACGGGACGGTAATGAAAAACTGTTTTTT
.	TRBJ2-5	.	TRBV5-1	CASRPRSGVQETQYF	TGCGCCAGCAGGCCTCGGTCCGGGGTACAAGAGACCCAGTACTTC
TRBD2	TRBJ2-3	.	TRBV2	CASRPGLAGSTDTQYF	TGTGCCAGCAGACCGGGGCTAGCGGGGAGCACAGATACGCAGTATTTT
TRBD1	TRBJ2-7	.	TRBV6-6	CASSQGQVEQYF	TGTGCCAGCAGCCAGGGACAGGTCGAGCAGTACTTC
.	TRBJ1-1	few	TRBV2	CASSEIMNTEAFF	TGTGCCAGCAGTGAGATCATGAACACTGAAGCTTTCTTT
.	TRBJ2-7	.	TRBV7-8	CASSLAMGYSSYEQYF	TGTGCCAGCAGCCTAGCGATGGGGTATAGCTCCTACGAGCAGTACTTC
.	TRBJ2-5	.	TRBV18	CASSPNSQETQYF	TGTGCCAGCTCACCAAACTCCCAAGAGACCCAGTACTTC
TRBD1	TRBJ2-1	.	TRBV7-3	CASSLSPVTGTVNNEQFF	TGTGCCAGCAGCTTAAGCCCCGTAACCGGGACAGTGAACAATGAGCAGTTCTTC
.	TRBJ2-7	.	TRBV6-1	CASKRVIRHEQYF	TGTGCCAGCAAGAGGGTCATTAGGCACGAGCAGTACTTC
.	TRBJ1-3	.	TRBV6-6	CASGLGAGNTIYF	TGTGCCAGCGGCCTGGGGGCTGGAAACACCATATATTTT
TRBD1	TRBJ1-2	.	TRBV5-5	CASSLDRDYGYTF	TGTGCCAGCAGCCTAGACAGGGACTATGGCTACACCTTC
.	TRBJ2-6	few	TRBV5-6	CASSLEGDTGYGANVLTF	TGTGCCAGCAGCTTGGAGGGGGATACAGGGTACGGGGCCAACGTCCTGACTTTC
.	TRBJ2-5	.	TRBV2	CASARDNQETQYF	TGTGCCAGCGCCCGGGACAACCAAGAGACCCAGTACTTC
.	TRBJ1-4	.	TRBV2	CASSERQGHNEKLFF	TGTGCCAGCAGTGAAAGGCAGGGACATAATGAAAAACTGTTTTTT
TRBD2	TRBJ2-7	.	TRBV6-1	CASTPSGGIYEQYF	TGTGCCAGCACGCCTAGCGGGGGTATCTACGAGCAGTACTTC